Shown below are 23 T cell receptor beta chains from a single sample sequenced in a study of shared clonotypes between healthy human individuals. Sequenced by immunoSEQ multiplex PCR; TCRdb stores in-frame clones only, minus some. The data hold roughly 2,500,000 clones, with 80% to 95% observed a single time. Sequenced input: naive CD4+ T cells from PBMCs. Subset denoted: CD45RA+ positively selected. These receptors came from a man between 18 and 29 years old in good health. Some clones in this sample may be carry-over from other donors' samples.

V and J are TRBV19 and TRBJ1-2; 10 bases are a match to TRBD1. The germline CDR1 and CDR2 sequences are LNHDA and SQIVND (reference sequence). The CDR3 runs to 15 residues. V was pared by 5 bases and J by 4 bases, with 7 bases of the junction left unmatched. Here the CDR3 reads CASSERTGGSYGYTF. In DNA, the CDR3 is TGTGCCAGTAGTGAACGGACAGGGGGAAGCTATGGCTACACCTTC. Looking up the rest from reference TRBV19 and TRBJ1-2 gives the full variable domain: DGGITQSPKYLFRKEGQNVTLSCEQNLNHDAMYWYRQDPGQGLRLIYYSQIVNDFQKGDIAEGYSVSREKKESFPLTVTSAQKNPTAFYLCASSERTGGSYGYTFGSGTRLTVV.

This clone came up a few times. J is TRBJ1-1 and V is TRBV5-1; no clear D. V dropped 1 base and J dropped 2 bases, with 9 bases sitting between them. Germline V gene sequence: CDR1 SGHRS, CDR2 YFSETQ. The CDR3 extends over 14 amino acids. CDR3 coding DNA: TGCGCCAGCAGCTTGTCCGGGATAAACACTGAAGCTTTCTTT. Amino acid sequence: CASSLSGINTEAFF.

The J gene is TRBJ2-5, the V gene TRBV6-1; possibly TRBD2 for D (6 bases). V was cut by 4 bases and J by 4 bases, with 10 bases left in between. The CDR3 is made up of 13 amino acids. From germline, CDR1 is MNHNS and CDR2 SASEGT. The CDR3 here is CASSAIGGETQYF. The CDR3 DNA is TGTGCCAGCAGTGCGATCGGGGGAGAGACCCAGTACTTC.

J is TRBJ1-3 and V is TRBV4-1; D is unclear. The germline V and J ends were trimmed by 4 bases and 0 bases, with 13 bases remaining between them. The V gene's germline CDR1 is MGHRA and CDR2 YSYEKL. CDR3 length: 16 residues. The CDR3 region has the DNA TGCGCCAGCAGCCTCGGTCCGGGCGACTCTGGAAACACCATATATTTT. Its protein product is CASSLGPGDSGNTIYF.

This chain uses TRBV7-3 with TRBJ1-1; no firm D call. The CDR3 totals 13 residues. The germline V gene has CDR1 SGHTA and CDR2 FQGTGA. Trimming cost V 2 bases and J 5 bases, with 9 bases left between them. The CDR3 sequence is CASSLLWGTEAFF. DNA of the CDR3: TGTGCCAGCAGCTTACTATGGGGAACTGAAGCTTTCTTT. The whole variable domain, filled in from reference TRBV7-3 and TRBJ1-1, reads GAGVSQTPSNKVTEKGKYVELRCDPISGHTALYWYRQSLGQGPEFLIYFQGTGAADDSGLPNDRFFAVRPEGSVSTLKIQRTERGDSAVYLCASSLLWGTEAFFGQGTRLTVV.

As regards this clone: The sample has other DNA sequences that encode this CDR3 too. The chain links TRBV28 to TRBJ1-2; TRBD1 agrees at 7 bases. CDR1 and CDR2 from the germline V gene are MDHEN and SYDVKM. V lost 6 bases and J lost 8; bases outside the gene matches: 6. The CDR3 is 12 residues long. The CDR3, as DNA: TGTGCCAGCAGCCTACAGGGGATAGGCTACACCTTC. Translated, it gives CASSLQGIGYTF.

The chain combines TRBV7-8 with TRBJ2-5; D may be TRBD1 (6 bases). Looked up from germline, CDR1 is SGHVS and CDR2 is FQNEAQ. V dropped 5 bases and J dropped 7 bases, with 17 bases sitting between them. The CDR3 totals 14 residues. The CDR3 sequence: CASSTRTGLWTQYF. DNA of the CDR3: TGTGCCAGCAGCACACGTACAGGGTTGTGGACCCAGTACTTC.

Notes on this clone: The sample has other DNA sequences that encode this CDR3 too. The CDR3 protein is CASSIRTGYGYTF. In nucleotides, the CDR3 is TGTGCCAGTAGTATCCGGACAGGGTATGGCTACACCTTC. V gene TRBV19 combines with J gene TRBJ1-2, with 8 positions matching TRBD1. Trimming removed 3 bases from V and 5 bases from J; junction bases left unmatched: 2. Per germline, CDR1 LNHDA and CDR2 SQIVND (reference sequence). The CDR3 covers 13 residues.

CDR3 protein: CASRPTGSQPQHF. The CDR3 DNA follows: TGTGCCAGCAGACCGACAGGGAGTCAGCCCCAGCATTTT. This chain joins TRBV28 and TRBJ1-5, with TRBD1 matching 7 bases. The CDR3 is made up of 13 amino acids. Unmatched junction bases numbered 5, after V lost 6 bases and J lost 6 bases. From germline, CDR1 is MDHEN and CDR2 SYDVKM.

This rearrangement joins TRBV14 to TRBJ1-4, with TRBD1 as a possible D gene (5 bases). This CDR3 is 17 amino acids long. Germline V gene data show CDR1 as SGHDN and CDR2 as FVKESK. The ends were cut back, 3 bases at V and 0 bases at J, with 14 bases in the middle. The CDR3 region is CASSQWGPFATNEKLFF. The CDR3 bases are TGTGCCAGCAGCCAGTGGGGCCCCTTTGCAACTAATGAAAAACTGTTTTTT.

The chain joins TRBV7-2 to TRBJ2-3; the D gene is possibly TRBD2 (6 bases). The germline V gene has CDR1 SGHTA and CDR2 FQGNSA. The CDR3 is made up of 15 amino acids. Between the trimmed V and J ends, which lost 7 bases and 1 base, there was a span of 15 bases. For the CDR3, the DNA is TGTGCCAGCACCTTGCCTAGCGCGCGCACAGATACGCAGTATTTT. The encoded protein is CASTLPSARTDTQYF.

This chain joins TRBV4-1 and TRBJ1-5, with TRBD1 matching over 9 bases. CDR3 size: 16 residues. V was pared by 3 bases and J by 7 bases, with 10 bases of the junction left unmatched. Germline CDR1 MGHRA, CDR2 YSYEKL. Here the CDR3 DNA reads TGCGCCAGCAGCCATGCGGACAGGGGACGGGGGCAGCCCCAGCATTTT. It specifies CASSHADRGRGQPQHF.

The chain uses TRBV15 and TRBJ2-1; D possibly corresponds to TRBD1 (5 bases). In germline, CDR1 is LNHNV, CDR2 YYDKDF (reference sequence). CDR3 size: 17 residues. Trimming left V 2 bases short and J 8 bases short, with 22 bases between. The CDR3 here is CATSRPGHLTRGDEQFF. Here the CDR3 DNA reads TGTGCCACCAGCAGACCCGGACACCTTACACGAGGCGATGAGCAGTTCTTC.

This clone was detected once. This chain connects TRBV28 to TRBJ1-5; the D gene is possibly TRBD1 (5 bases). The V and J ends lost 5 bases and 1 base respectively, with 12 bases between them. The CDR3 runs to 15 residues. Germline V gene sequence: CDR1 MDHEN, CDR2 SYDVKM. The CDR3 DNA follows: TGTGCCAGCAGTAGTCAGGGTCGGAGCAATCAGCCCCAGCATTTT. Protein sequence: CASSSQGRSNQPQHF. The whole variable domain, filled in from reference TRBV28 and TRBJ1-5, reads DVKVTQSSRYLVKRTGEKVFLECVQDMDHENMFWYRQDPGLGLRLIYFSYDVKMKEKGDIPEGYSVSREKKERFSLILESASTNQTSMYLCASSSQGRSNQPQHFGDGTRLSIL.

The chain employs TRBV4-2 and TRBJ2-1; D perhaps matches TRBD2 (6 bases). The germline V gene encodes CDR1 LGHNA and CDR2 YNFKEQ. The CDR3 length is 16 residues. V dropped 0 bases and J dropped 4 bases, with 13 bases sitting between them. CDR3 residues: CASSQDLASGYNEQFF. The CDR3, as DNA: TGTGCCAGCAGCCAAGATTTAGCCAGCGGGTACAATGAGCAGTTCTTC.

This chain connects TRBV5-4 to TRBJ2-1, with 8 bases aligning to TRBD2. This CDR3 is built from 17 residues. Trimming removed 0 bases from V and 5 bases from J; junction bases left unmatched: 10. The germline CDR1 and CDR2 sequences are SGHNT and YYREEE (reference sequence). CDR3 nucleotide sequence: TGTGCCAGCAGCTTGGGAGTTTGGGGACTAGAGAACAATGAGCAGTTCTTC. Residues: CASSLGVWGLENNEQFF.

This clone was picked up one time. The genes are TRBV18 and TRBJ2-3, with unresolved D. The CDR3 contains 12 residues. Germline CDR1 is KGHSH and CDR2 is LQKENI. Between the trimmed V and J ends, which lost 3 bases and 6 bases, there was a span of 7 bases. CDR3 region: CASSPNRDTQYF. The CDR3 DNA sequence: TGTGCCAGCTCACCCAATCGGGATACGCAGTATTTT.

CDR3 sequence reads: CASSLQGMNTEAFF. CDR3 in DNA: TGTGCCAGCAGTCTACAGGGGATGAACACTGAAGCTTTCTTT. The chain uses TRBV7-6 and TRBJ1-1; 7 nucleotides match TRBD1. CDR1 and CDR2 from the germline V gene are SGHVS and FNYEAQ. V was clipped by 6 bases and J by 0 bases; unmatched bases: 4. The CDR3 totals 14 residues.

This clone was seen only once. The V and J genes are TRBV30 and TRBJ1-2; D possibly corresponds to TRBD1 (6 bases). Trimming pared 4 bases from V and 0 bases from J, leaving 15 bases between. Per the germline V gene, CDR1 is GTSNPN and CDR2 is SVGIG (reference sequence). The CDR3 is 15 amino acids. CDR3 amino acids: CAWTYRDTANYGYTF. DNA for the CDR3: TGTGCCTGGACCTACCGGGACACCGCTAACTATGGCTACACCTTC.

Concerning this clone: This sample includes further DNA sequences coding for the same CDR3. The CDR3: CASSIRDTQYF. DNA of the CDR3: TGTGCCAGTAGTATCCGGGATACGCAGTATTTT. The rearrangement joins TRBV19 to TRBJ2-3; no clear D gene. The germline CDR1 and CDR2 sequences are LNHDA and SQIVND (reference sequence). The germline V and J ends were trimmed by 3 bases and 6 bases, with 4 bases remaining between them. The CDR3 contains 11 residues. The full variable domain, rest sourced from reference TRBV19 and TRBJ2-3, is DGGITQSPKYLFRKEGQNVTLSCEQNLNHDAMYWYRQDPGQGLRLIYYSQIVNDFQKGDIAEGYSVSREKKESFPLTVTSAQKNPTAFYLCASSIRDTQYFGPGTRLTVL.

The CDR3 sequence is CAWSKTMNTEAFF. Written as DNA, the CDR3 is TGTGCCTGGAGTAAAACAATGAACACTGAAGCTTTCTTT. The rearrangement uses TRBV30 and TRBJ1-1, with no clear D. This CDR3 is built from 13 residues. V was clipped by 2 bases and J by 0 bases, with 7 bases between them. CDR1 is GTSNPN, CDR2 SVGIG, per germline (reference sequence).

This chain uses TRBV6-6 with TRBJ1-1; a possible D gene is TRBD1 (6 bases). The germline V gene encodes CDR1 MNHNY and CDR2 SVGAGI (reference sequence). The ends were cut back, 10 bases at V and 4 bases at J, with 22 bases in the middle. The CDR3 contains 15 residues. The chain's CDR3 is CATVRTRGRGTEAFF. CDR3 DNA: TGTGCCACCGTCCGAACCAGGGGAAGGGGCACTGAAGCTTTCTTT.

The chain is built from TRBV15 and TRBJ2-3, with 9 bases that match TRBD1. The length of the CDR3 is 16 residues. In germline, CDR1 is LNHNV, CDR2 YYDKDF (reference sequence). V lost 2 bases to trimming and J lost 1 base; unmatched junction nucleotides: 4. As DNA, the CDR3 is TGTGCCACCAGCAGATTCCGGACAGGGGGCACAGATACGCAGTATTTT. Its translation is CATSRFRTGGTDTQYF.